The subject of this entry is one T cell receptor (beta chain). This clonotype appeared a single time. Its antigen is unknown. No per-base quality is available; no much larger clone lies one base away. A lone read gives weak evidence. This entry comes from a study of T cell repertoires in cytomegalovirus infection (dated by TCRdb to 2018 to 2020). Some background on the complete study: Peptide stimulations targeted recently identified HLA-C-restricted CMV epitopes, whose presentation resists viral immunomodulation, together with well-studied HLA-B-restricted epitopes. Because public TCR beta signatures pointed to carriage of CMV infection together with the matching HLA type, the HLA type of each donor mattered for the analysis.

TCRdb names Illumina HiSeq 1500 as the instrument used. TCRdb reanalyzed the raw reads on its own, using fastp at Q25 for trimming and MiXCR for clone calling, and kept in-frame beta chains. Merged by CDR3 protein, the rows form single entries marked with the most common genes and DNA. This sample gives about 150,000 distinct CDR3 sequences in total; 32% of them show up just once. The top ten clones comprise roughly 50% of the sample. What the authors observed across the whole study: Carriers of CMV infection plus the relevant HLA type were discriminated by the cumulative frequency of public TCR beta family members in the study cohort and in an independent roughly 400-donor cohort. The ex vivo response was dominated by HLA-C-restricted CMV-specific TCR beta clonotypes, which also provided the single most frequent clonotype in two of eight donors.

As encoded in the germline V gene, CDR1 is MDHEN while CDR2 is SYDVKM. Inclusive of the bounding cysteine and phenylalanine, the CDR3 is 14 residues long. Only the CDR3 region is kept as DNA, spanning 42 bases read in frame from base 1. The V end loses 5 bases and the J end loses 5 bases, and a stretch of 15 bases separates them. The treatment or condition label, as the study defines it: in vitro stimulation with specific CMV peptide epitopes to enrich CMV-specific T cells. The sequence joins TRBV28 to TRBJ2-5, with the identity of the D gene unclear. The receptor was isolated from a human donor in good health (CMV status not recorded). Some clones in this sample may be carry-over from other donors' samples. Source: CD8+ T cells from cultured PBMCs, taken from culture after CMV antigen stimulation. CDR3 reads: CASSVTWSAETQYF. In nucleotide form, the sequence is TGTGCCAGCAGTGTGACTTGGAGCGCCGAGACCCAGTACTTC.